This passage covers 25 T cell receptor beta chains from one sample sequenced in a study of T cells in Graves' hyperthyroidism and ophthalmopathy. The TCR beta CDR3 regions underwent amplification using RNA transcripts as the source. The HTBI primer set served for first-round RT-PCR of the TCR CDR3. TCRdb reprocessed the multiplex PCR reads via MiXCR and lists one record per CDR3 protein. The table has a few hundred thousand distinct CDR3 sequences, about 15% seen once. Sequenced material: blood. The receptors stem from a woman under 30 with Graves' ophthalmopathy.

The rearrangement joins TRBV30 to TRBJ1-5; 7 positions match TRBD1. This CDR3 contains 13 residues. The J segment lost 5 bases and the V segment lost 5 bases, leaving 6 bases of the junction unmatched. Germline V gives CDR1 GTSNPN, CDR2 SVGIG (reference sequence). In nucleotides, the CDR3 is TGTGCCTGGGGACAGGAGGGCGATCAGCCCCAGCATTTT. Protein sequence: CAWGQEGDQPQHF.

This clonotype was recorded many times. This sequence joins TRBV7-2 and TRBJ2-7; TRBD2 might be the D (6 bases). Trimming left V 3 bases short and J 4 bases short, with 10 bases between. CDR3 length equals 13 residues. Germline V gene data show CDR1 as SGHTA and CDR2 as FQGNSA. The CDR3 nucleotides read TGTGCCAGCAGCTTTGGGACTGAATACGAGCAGTACTTC. Its translation: CASSFGTEYEQYF.

The chain has TRBV7-2 and TRBJ1-5; D is possibly TRBD1 (6 bases). From germline, CDR1 is SGHTA and CDR2 FQGNSA. V lost 4 bases to trimming and J lost 7 bases, with 11 bases between them. This CDR3 region has 13 residues. Here the CDR3 reads CASSSEDSQPQHF. CDR3 nucleotides: TGTGCCAGCAGCTCCGAGGACAGCCAGCCCCAGCATTTT.

The chain has TRBV7-3 and TRBJ2-3; the match to TRBD2 covers 7 bases. Germline trimming cut 1 base from V and 2 bases from J; bases unmatched to any gene: 15. This CDR3 is built from 19 residues. The germline gives CDR1 SGHTA, CDR2 FQGTGA. As DNA, the CDR3 is TGTGCCAGCAGCTTAAACCCGTATAGTGGGAGGGCCCCCACAGATACGCAGTATTTT. Translated, it gives CASSLNPYSGRAPTDTQYF.

The gene calls are TRBV5-6 and TRBJ2-7; D unclear. This CDR3 region has 14 residues. V was pared by 5 bases and J by 2 bases, with 14 bases between. Germline CDR1 and CDR2: SGHDT and YYEEEE. CDR3 in DNA: TGTGCCAGCAGGCTTTGGAGTACGGCCTACGAGCAGTACTTC. Protein: CASRLWSTAYEQYF.

Regarding this clonotype: The junction does not match germline at one end; this may be a read error. This chain joins TRBV7-9 and TRBJ1-2, with D unresolved. The CDR3 sequence is 12 residues long. Looked up from germline, CDR1 is SEHNR and CDR2 is FQNEAQ (reference sequence). The CDR3 here is CASSLNIEASSF. The DNA of the CDR3 is TGTGCCAGCAGCTTAAACATCGAGGCCTCCTCCTTC.

This clonotype was seen repeatedly, ten times or more. The rearrangement links TRBV12-3 or TRBV12-4 to TRBJ1-1; D unresolved. This CDR3 is 13 amino acids long. V lost 3 bases and J lost 5, with 10 bases in between. This CDR3 is CASSFSQRTEAFF. The CDR3 nucleotides are TGTGCCAGCAGTTTTAGCCAGCGGACTGAAGCTTTCTTT.

This clonotype was counted only a few times. The chain has TRBV28 and TRBJ1-3; D not certain. This CDR3 comprises 13 residues. V was clipped by 2 bases and J by 4 bases, with 6 bases between them. Germline CDR1 and CDR2: MDHEN and SYDVKM. The CDR3 nucleotides read TGTGCCAGCAGTTTAAATGGAGGAAACACCATATATTTT. This sequence encodes CASSLNGGNTIYF.

This clonotype occurred many times. The chain has TRBV27 and TRBJ2-3; D gene ambiguous. The germline V gene has CDR1 MNHEY and CDR2 SMNVEV (reference sequence). CDR3 length: 14 residues. Trimming left V 4 bases short and J 2 bases short, with 10 bases between. The CDR3 coding sequence is TGTGCCAGCAGTTGGGCCAGCCCCACAGATACGCAGTATTTT. Amino acid sequence: CASSWASPTDTQYF.

This clonotype was counted many times. The chain uses TRBV28 and TRBJ1-5, with TRBD1 identical over 11 bases. Germline V gives CDR1 MDHEN, CDR2 SYDVKM. With V trimmed by 6 bases and J by 6 bases, 7 bases remained unmatched. The CDR3 extends over 15 amino acids. The CDR3 sequence: CASRAGTGGSQPQHF. The CDR3 coding sequence is TGTGCCAGCAGAGCCGGGACAGGGGGAAGTCAGCCCCAGCATTTT.

For this clonotype: An end of the junction does not agree with germline; a read error may underlie this. The chain has TRBV15 and TRBJ1-2, with 7 bases fitting TRBD1. The CDR3 has 18 residues. Germline values: CDR1 LNHNV, CDR2 YYDKDF (reference sequence). CDR3 residues: CATRPPRDRGTRNYGHTF. The CDR3 region has the DNA TGTGCCACCAGACCTCCGAGGGACAGAGGCACCCGTAACTATGGCCACACCTTC. The full variable domain, in which reference TRBV15 and TRBJ1-2 provide the parts outside the CDR3, is DAMVIQNPRYQVTQFGKPVTLSCSQTLNHNVMYWYQQKSSQAPKLLFHYYDKDFNNEADTPDNFQSRRPNTSFCFLDIRSPGLGDTAMYLCATRPPRDRGTRNYGHTFGSGTRLTVV.

This clonotype was seen ten or more times. The rearrangement uses TRBV15 and TRBJ2-3; tentatively, D is TRBD2 (6 bases). From germline, CDR1 is LNHNV and CDR2 YYDKDF (reference sequence). V was shortened by 8 bases and J by 1 base, with 10 bases between the two germline ends. The CDR3 extends over 13 amino acids. The CDR3 region is CATEGEGTDTQYF. The DNA for the CDR3 is TGTGCCACCGAAGGGGAGGGCACAGATACGCAGTATTTT.

CDR3 protein: CASSPSLEGLHGYTF. The CDR3 region has the DNA TGTGCCAGCAGCCCATCACTGGAGGGGTTACATGGCTACACCTTC. V gene TRBV6-1 combines with J gene TRBJ1-2; possible D gene TRBD1, 5 bases. This CDR3 spans 15 amino acids. V was cut by 6 bases and J by 6 bases, with 20 bases left in between. Germline V lookup: CDR1 MNHNS, CDR2 SASEGT.

This clonotype has at least ten counts. The rearrangement joins TRBV30 to TRBJ2-5; 16 bases agree with TRBD2. Germline-derived CDR1 and CDR2 are GTSNPN and SVGIG (reference sequence). The length of the CDR3 is 17 residues. J lost 4 bases, V lost 0 bases, and 5 bases had no gene match. CDR3 nucleotide sequence: TGTGCCTGGAGTGTAGGGGGGACTAGCGGGAGGGGAGAGACCCAGTACTTC. The encoded protein is CAWSVGGTSGRGETQYF.

This clonotype has more than one count but fewer than ten. V usage is TRBV30 and J usage is TRBJ2-6, with 7 bases lining up with TRBD1. Germline CDR1 and CDR2: GTSNPN and SVGIG (reference sequence). The CDR3 is 15 amino acids. Unmatched junction bases numbered 2, after V lost 3 bases and J lost 0 bases. This CDR3 reads CAWRTGTSGANVLTF. In DNA form, the CDR3 reads TGTGCCTGGAGGACAGGGACCTCTGGGGCCAACGTCCTGACTTTC.

The chain employs TRBV24-1 and TRBJ2-2; D may be TRBD1 (5 bases). Germline V gives CDR1 KGHDR, CDR2 SFDVKD. The V end was cut by 10 bases, the J end by 0 bases, with 8 bases between. CDR3 length: 13 amino acids. CDR3 DNA sequence: TGTGCCACTCTGGGGCCGAACACCGGGGAGCTGTTTTTT. Translation gives CATLGPNTGELFF.

This clonotype has ten or more counts. The chain is built from TRBV20-1 and TRBJ2-7; TRBD1 might be the D (6 bases). Germline-derived CDR1 and CDR2 are DFQATT and SNEGSKA (reference sequence). V lost 2 bases and J 5 bases, leaving 13 bases between the germline ends. The CDR3 is 13 residues long. The CDR3 DNA reads as TGCAGTGCTAGACCGGCAGGGGCCAACGAGCAGTACTTC. Protein product: CSARPAGANEQYF.

This clonotype was counted ten times or more. V is TRBV6-2 or TRBV6-3 and J is TRBJ1-2, with 9 nucleotides matching TRBD1. The germline CDR1 and CDR2 sequences are MNHEY and SVGEGT. This CDR3 spans 15 amino acids. Trimming took 0 bases from V and 7 from J; bases not matched to a gene: 6. The CDR3 sequence: CASSYSSGTGSGYTF. The CDR3, as DNA: TGTGCCAGCAGTTACTCGAGTGGGACAGGGAGTGGCTACACCTTC.

The DNA for the CDR3 is TGTGCCAGCAGCTTAGCGGGGGCCCCCCCTGCCGATACGCAGTATTTT. Amino acid sequence: CASSLAGAPPADTQYF. This rearrangement joins TRBV7-9 to TRBJ2-3, with D possibly matching TRBD1 (6 bases). CDR1 and CDR2 from the germline V gene are SEHNR and FQNEAQ (reference sequence). Trimming removed 0 bases from V and 6 bases from J, with 16 bases in between. There are 16 residues in the CDR3.

This clonotype was picked up a small number of times. The chain employs TRBV19 and TRBJ2-5; a possible D gene is TRBD1 (5 bases). This CDR3 contains 13 residues. The V end lost 5 bases, the J end lost 1 base, and 8 bases lay between the germline ends. The germline CDR1 and CDR2 sequences are LNHDA and SQIVND (reference sequence). CDR3 coding DNA: TGTGCCAGTAGTTACAGGCGCCAAGAGACCCAGTACTTC. This codes for CASSYRRQETQYF.

This clonotype was detected ten times or more. The chain uses TRBV7-2 and TRBJ1-6; no definite D call. Deletions cut 3 bases from V and 7 bases from J, with 16 bases between. CDR1 is SGHTA and CDR2 is FQGNSA in the germline V gene. The CDR3 extends over 16 amino acids. As DNA, the CDR3 is TGTGCCAGCAGCTTCGCTTCTGGCAGGAGAAATTCACCCCTCCACTTT. Its protein is CASSFASGRRNSPLHF.

As concerns this clonotype: One junction end disagrees with the germline gene, perhaps due to a read error. This chain links TRBV19 with TRBJ2-7; possible D gene TRBD1, 6 bases. Looked up from germline, CDR1 is LNHDA and CDR2 is SQIVND (reference sequence). The CDR3 runs 14 residues. In DNA form, the CDR3 reads TGTGCCAGTAGTACCGGACAGTCCGGATACGGGCAGTACTTC. This gives the protein CASSTGQSGYGQYF.

In its sample, this clonotype was seen many times. This chain joins TRBV18 and TRBJ2-7; TRBD2 aligns across 8 bases. From germline, CDR1 is KGHSH and CDR2 LQKENI. The CDR3 totals 18 residues. J lost 5 bases, V lost 1 base, and 16 bases had no gene match. In nucleotides, the CDR3 is TGTGCCAGCTCACCACTGAACCCAGCGGGAGACGGCGGCCACGAGCAGTACTTC. As protein: CASSPLNPAGDGGHEQYF.

There are many counts of this clonotype. The chain carries TRBV12-3 or TRBV12-4 and TRBJ2-1; 9 bases agree with TRBD2. V gave up 3 bases and J gave up 7 bases; unmatched junction bases: 7. The CDR3 is 15 amino acids. As DNA, the CDR3 is TGTGCCAGCAGTTTTCAGGGAACTAGCGGGAATGAGCAGTTCTTC. The encoded protein is CASSFQGTSGNEQFF.

This chain joins TRBV28 and TRBJ2-2; D is unresolved. CDR1 and CDR2 (germline): MDHEN, SYDVKM. This CDR3 comprises 17 residues. Trimming left V 6 bases short and J 0 bases short, with 17 bases between. CDR3 bases: TGTGCCAGCAGAACCTTACTTTCCTTCTCGAACACCGGGGAGCTGTTTTTT. This codes for CASRTLLSFSNTGELFF.